The 7 T cell receptor beta chains presented below share a single source sample, sequenced in a study of blood T cell repertoires in COVID-19. Assay used: immunoSEQ multiplex PCR; TCRdb lists only in-frame clones, some missing. This sample yields about 210,000 clones, of which approximately 78% are seen a single time; over 4% belongs to the top ten. Sequencing was performed on peripheral blood. Every receptor here comes from a woman between 65 and 79 years old with COVID-19, enrolled during active disease.

This clone was seen just once. The V and J genes are TRBV19 and TRBJ2-1; 7 bases fit TRBD2. Germline V gene sequence: CDR1 LNHDA, CDR2 SQIVND (reference sequence). The CDR3 loop spans 18 amino acids. V was clipped by 0 bases and J by 5 bases; unmatched bases: 13. For the CDR3, the DNA is TGTGCCAGTAGTATAGATGCCTTTCTAGCGGCGTCCGACAATGAGCAGTTCTTC. Its protein is CASSIDAFLAASDNEQFF.

This sequence joins TRBV5-5 and TRBJ2-7, with TRBD1 identical over 8 bases. The CDR3 totals 14 residues. Germline CDR1 SGHKS, CDR2 YYEKEE (reference sequence). The V segment lost 0 bases and the J segment 6 bases; nucleotides outside the gene matches: 5. The CDR3 is CASSLEDRVSEQYF. In nucleotides, the CDR3 is TGTGCCAGCAGCTTGGAGGACAGGGTGTCCGAGCAGTACTTC.

The chain recombines TRBV7-2 with TRBJ2-7; 10 nucleotides line up with TRBD2. This CDR3 has 15 residues. Germline-derived CDR1 and CDR2 are SGHTA and FQGNSA. After removal of 2 bases from V and 3 bases from J, the junction contained 4 bases not matched to a gene. The CDR3 DNA sequence: TGTGCCAGCAGCTTAAGCGGGAGGGTGGGCTACGAGCAGTACTTC. This translates into CASSLSGRVGYEQYF. Drawing the rest from reference TRBV7-2 and TRBJ2-7, the complete variable domain is GAGVSQSPSNKVTEKGKDVELRCDPISGHTALYWYRQSLGQGLEFLIYFQGNSAPDKSGLPSDRFSAERTGGSVSTLTIQRTQQEDSAVYLCASSLSGRVGYEQYFGPGTRLTVT.

This CDR3 is CASSYNRDGYTF. CDR3 DNA: TGTGCCAGCAGTTATAACAGGGATGGCTACACCTTC. This rearrangement joins TRBV12-3 or TRBV12-4 to TRBJ1-2; TRBD1 might be the D (6 bases). CDR3 length: 12 amino acids. V was trimmed by 4 bases and J by 6 bases, leaving 9 bases between them.

The chain combines TRBV19 with TRBJ2-2; TRBD2 might be the D (6 bases). Germline V gene data show CDR1 as LNHDA and CDR2 as SQIVND (reference sequence). Trimming pared 1 base from V and 6 bases from J, leaving 15 bases between. The CDR3 spans 16 residues. CDR3 loop: CASSIAPPGVAGELFF. The DNA of the CDR3 is TGTGCCAGTAGTATAGCCCCTCCGGGGGTGGCCGGGGAGCTGTTTTTT. The full variable domain, in which reference TRBV19 and TRBJ2-2 provide the parts outside the CDR3, is DGGITQSPKYLFRKEGQNVTLSCEQNLNHDAMYWYRQDPGQGLRLIYYSQIVNDFQKGDIAEGYSVSREKKESFPLTVTSAQKNPTAFYLCASSIAPPGVAGELFFGEGSRLTVL.

The gene calls are TRBV7-9 and TRBJ1-5; TRBD1 agrees at 9 bases. Germline CDR1 SEHNR, CDR2 FQNEAQ (reference sequence). CDR3 size: 17 residues. Trimming took 4 bases from V and 6 from J; bases not matched to a gene: 13. The CDR3 nucleotides are TGTGCCAGCAGCTCGACCCTCGGACAGGGGAGAGGTCAGCCCCAGCATTTT. Translated: CASSSTLGQGRGQPQHF.

This chain links TRBV4-1 with TRBJ2-1; 10 bases agree with TRBD2. V shed 4 bases and J 5 bases; nucleotides not matched to a gene: 5. The germline CDR1 and CDR2 sequences are MGHRA and YSYEKL. This CDR3 region has 15 residues. The CDR3 region is CASSRGLAENNEQFF. CDR3 sequence (DNA): TGCGCCAGCAGCCGAGGACTAGCGGAAAACAATGAGCAGTTCTTC.